This T cell receptor (beta chain) was observed in a study of blood T cell repertoires in COVID-19. Sequenced by immunoSEQ multiplex PCR; TCRdb stores in-frame clones only, minus some. The sample lists 150,000 or so clones, roughly 87% occurring once. Germline CDR1 MNHEY, CDR2 SMNVEV (reference sequence). The CDR3 has 14 amino acids. Losses at the gene ends were 6 bases for V and 3 bases for J; bases not matched to a gene: 5. The sample comprised PBMCs or T cells enriched from blood (not recorded which). The source of this sequence is a woman aged 50 to 65 who had recovered from COVID-19. The chain couples TRBV27 to TRBJ2-1, with TRBD2 identical over 7 bases. In nucleotides, the CDR3 is TGTGCCAGCAGCGAGCAGCGGGGCTACAATGAGCAGTTCTTC. This gives the protein CASSEQRGYNEQFF.